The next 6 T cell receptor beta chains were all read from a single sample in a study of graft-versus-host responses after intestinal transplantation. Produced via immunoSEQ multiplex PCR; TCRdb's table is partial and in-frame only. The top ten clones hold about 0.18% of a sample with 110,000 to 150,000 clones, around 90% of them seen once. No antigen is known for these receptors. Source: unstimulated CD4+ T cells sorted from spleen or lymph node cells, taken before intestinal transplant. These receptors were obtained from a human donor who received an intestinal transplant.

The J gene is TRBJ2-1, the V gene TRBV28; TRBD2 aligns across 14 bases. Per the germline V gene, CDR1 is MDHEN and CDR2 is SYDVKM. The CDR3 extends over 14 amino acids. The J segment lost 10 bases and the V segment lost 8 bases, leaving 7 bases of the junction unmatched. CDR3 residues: CASGGTSGSWEQFF. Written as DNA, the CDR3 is TGTGCCAGCGGCGGGACTAGCGGGAGTTGGGAGCAGTTCTTC.

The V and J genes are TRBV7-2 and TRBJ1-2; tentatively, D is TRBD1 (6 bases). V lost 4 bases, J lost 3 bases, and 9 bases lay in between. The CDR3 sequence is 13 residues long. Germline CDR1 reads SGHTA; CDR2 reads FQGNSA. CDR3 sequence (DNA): TGTGCCAGCAGCTCACACAGGGACTATGGCTACACCTTC. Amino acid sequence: CASSSHRDYGYTF.

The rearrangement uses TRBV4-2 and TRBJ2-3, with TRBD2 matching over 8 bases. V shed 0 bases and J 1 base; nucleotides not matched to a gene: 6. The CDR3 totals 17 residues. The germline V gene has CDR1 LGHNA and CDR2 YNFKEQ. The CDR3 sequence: CASSQDGAAGGTDTQYF. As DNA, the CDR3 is TGTGCCAGCAGCCAAGATGGGGCAGCGGGAGGCACAGATACGCAGTATTTT.

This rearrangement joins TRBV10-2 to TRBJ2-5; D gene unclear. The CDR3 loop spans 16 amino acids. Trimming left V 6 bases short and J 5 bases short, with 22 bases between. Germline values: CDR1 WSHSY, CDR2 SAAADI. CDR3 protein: CASSVKNNKGRETQYF. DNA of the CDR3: TGCGCCAGCAGCGTCAAAAATAACAAAGGTCGGGAGACCCAGTACTTC.

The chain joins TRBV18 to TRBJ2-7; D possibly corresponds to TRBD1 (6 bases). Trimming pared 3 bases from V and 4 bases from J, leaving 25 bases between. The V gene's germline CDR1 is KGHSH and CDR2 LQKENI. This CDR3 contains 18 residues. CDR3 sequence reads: CASSPFPRGVSTVYEQYF. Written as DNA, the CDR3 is TGTGCCAGCTCACCTTTCCCCAGGGGTGTGTCCACGGTGTACGAGCAGTACTTC. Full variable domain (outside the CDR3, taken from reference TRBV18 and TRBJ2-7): NAGVMQNPRHLVRRRGQEARLRCSPMKGHSHVYWYRQLPEEGLKFMVYLQKENIIDESGMPKERFSAEFPKEGPSILRIQQVVRGDSAAYFCASSPFPRGVSTVYEQYFGPGTRLTVT.

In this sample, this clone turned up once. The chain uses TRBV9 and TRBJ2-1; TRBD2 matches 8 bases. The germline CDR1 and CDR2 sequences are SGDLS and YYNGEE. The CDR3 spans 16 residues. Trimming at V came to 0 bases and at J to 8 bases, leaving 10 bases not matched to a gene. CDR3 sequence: CASSVESGSSVDEQFF. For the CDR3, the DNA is TGTGCCAGCAGCGTAGAGAGCGGGAGCTCTGTGGATGAGCAGTTCTTC.